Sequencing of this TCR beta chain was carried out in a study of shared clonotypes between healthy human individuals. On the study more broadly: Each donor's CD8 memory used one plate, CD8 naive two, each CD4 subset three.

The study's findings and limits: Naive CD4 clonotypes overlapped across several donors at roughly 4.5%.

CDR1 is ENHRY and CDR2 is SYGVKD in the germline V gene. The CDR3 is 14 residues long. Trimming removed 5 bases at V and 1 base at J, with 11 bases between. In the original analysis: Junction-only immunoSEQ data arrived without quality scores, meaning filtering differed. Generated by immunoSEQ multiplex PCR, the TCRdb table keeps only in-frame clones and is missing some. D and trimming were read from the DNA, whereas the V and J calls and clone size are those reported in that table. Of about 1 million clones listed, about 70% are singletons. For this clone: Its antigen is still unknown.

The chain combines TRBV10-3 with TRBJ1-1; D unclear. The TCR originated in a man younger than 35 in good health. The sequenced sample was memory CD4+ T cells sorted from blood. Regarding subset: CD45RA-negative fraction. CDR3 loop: CAISLLERNTEAFF. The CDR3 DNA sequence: TGTGCCATCAGTCTACTAGAGAGGAACACTGAAGCTTTCTTT.